This is a list of T cell receptor beta chains from one sample in a study of T cell responses to AZD1222 COVID-19 vaccine. Libraries were prepared by immunoSEQ multiplex PCR; TCRdb keeps only in-frame clonotypes and omits some of them. The table has roughly 150,000 clones, over 85% seen once. The source material was peripheral blood, sampled 28 days after the second AZD1222 dose. These receptors were taken from an adult who received the AZD1222 COVID-19 vaccine. The CDR3 runs from the conserved cysteine through the conserved F or W. The D gene is left open where the match is weak. Expanded clones are given a class, and other clones once, few, many or no size at all.

NA	TRBV27	TRBD2	TRBJ2-7	CASSSFWGGRYEQYF	TGTGCCAGCAGTTCTTTCTGGGGGGGTCGGTACGAGCAGTACTTC
medium-sized	TRBV6-1	TRBD1	TRBJ1-4	CASSEAFGTGGEKLFF	TGTGCCAGCAGTGAAGCTTTTGGGACAGGGGGGGAAAAACTGTTTTTT
NA	TRBV11-3	TRBD1	TRBJ1-4	CASSQGQLNEKLFF	TGTGCCAGCAGCCAGGGACAGCTTAATGAAAAACTGTTTTTT
NA	TRBV7-2	NA	TRBJ1-5	CASSPSGEGNNQPQHF	TGTGCCAGCAGCCCTTCGGGGGAGGGGAACAATCAGCCCCAGCATTTT
NA	TRBV6-6	NA	TRBJ1-4	CASSYSGKLFF	TGTGCCAGCAGTTACTCAGGGAAACTGTTTTTT
NA	TRBV5-6	NA	TRBJ2-5	CASSLLVDSQYF	TGTGCCAGCAGCTTGTTGGTGGACTCTCAGTACTTC
NA	TRBV6-4	NA	TRBJ2-2	CASSDSSTGELFF	TGTGCCAGCAGTGACTCTAGCACCGGGGAGCTGTTTTTT
NA	TRBV7-7	TRBD2	TRBJ2-3	CASSPGLGSDTQYF	TGTGCTAGCAGCCCGGGACTAGGATCAGATACGCAGTATTTT
NA	TRBV3-1/TRBV3-2	NA	TRBJ1-3	CASSHFSGSKNGNTIYF	TGTGCCAGCAGCCACTTTTCAGGGTCTAAGAACGGAAACACCATATATTTT
NA	TRBV7-2	NA	TRBJ1-5	CASSLGNQPQHF	TGTGCCAGCAGCTTAGGCAATCAGCCCCAGCATTTT
once	TRBV5-1	TRBD1	TRBJ1-4	CASSTNRGSTNEKLFF	TGCGCCAGCAGCACGAACAGGGGATCAACTAATGAAAAACTGTTTTTT
NA	TRBV23-1	TRBD2	TRBJ2-1	CASSQSFKVAGDNEQFF	TGCGCCAGCAGTCAATCATTTAAAGTAGCGGGCGACAATGAGCAGTTCTTC
NA	TRBV19	NA	TRBJ1-1	CASSPIDRNTEAFF	TGTGCCAGTAGTCCAATTGACAGGAACACTGAAGCTTTCTTT
NA	TRBV28	TRBD1	TRBJ1-2	CASSPGTGRYGYTF	TGTGCCAGCTCTCCCGGGACAGGTCGCTATGGCTACACCTTC
NA	TRBV3-1/TRBV3-2	NA	TRBJ1-2	CASSQGGTSLYGYTF	TGTGCCAGCAGCCAAGGCGGCACGTCCCTCTATGGCTACACCTTC
NA	TRBV5-4	TRBD1	TRBJ1-4	CASSLGQGGKLFF	TGTGCCAGCAGCTTGGGACAGGGCGGGAAACTGTTTTTT
NA	TRBV3-1/TRBV3-2	NA	TRBJ2-5	CASSPLMLETQYF	TGTGCCAGCAGCCCCTTGATGTTGGAGACCCAGTACTTC
NA	TRBV7-2	NA	TRBJ2-1	CASSLVGSSNHPEQFF	TGTGCCAGCAGCTTAGTAGGGTCTAGTAACCATCCTGAGCAGTTCTTC
NA	TRBV4-2	NA	TRBJ2-7	CASSQGRDGTYEQYF	TGTGCCAGCAGCCAAGGAAGGGACGGGACCTACGAGCAGTACTTC
NA	TRBV30	NA	TRBJ1-2	CAWITPLRQITNYGYTF	TGTGCCTGGATTACACCCCTCCGACAGATAACTAACTATGGCTACACCTTC
NA	TRBV30	TRBD2	TRBJ2-1	CAWSPRERGREQFF	TGTGCCTGGAGTCCGAGGGAGCGGGGTAGGGAGCAGTTCTTC
NA	TRBV6-2/TRBV6-3	NA	TRBJ2-3	CASSHGAGADTQYF	TGTGCCAGCAGTCACGGGGCAGGGGCAGATACGCAGTATTTT
NA	TRBV11-2	NA	TRBJ2-5	CASSSGRIKETQYF	TGTGCCAGCAGCTCGGGACGGATAAAAGAGACCCAGTACTTC
NA	TRBV7-8	NA	TRBJ1-4	CASSATPGRINEKLFF	TGTGCCAGCAGCGCCACCCCGGGACGGATTAATGAAAAACTGTTTTTT
NA	TRBV7-8	NA	TRBJ2-7	CASSLELETEQYF	TGTGCCAGCAGCTTAGAGCTGGAGACCGAGCAGTACTTC
NA	TRBV4-2	NA	TRBJ1-2	CASSQDNYGYTF	TGTGCCAGCAGCCAAGACAACTATGGCTACACCTTC
NA	TRBV11-2	NA	TRBJ1-5	CASSLSFRGREDQPQHF	TGTGCCAGCAGCTTATCTTTCCGAGGTAGGGAGGACCAGCCCCAGCATTTT
NA	TRBV2	TRBD1	TRBJ1-4	CASSEPTGGNEKLFF	TGTGCCAGCAGTGAACCGACAGGGGGGAATGAAAAACTGTTTTTT
NA	TRBV7-8	TRBD2	TRBJ2-1	CASSGTGGTYNEQFF	TGTGCCAGCAGCGGGACGGGGGGTACCTACAATGAGCAGTTCTTC
NA	TRBV11-3	NA	TRBJ2-2	CASSYRERLFF	TGTGCCAGCAGCTATCGGGAACGGCTGTTTTTT
NA	TRBV19	NA	TRBJ1-5	CASSIDLPGAIVQPQHF	TGTGCCAGTAGTATAGATCTCCCAGGGGCAATAGTCCAGCCCCAGCATTTT
once	TRBV7-6	NA	TRBJ2-5	CASSRTVQETQYF	TGTGCCAGCAGCAGGACAGTACAAGAGACCCAGTACTTC
NA	TRBV6-4	TRBD2	TRBJ2-3	CASSGTSGGTDTQYF	TGTGCCAGCAGTGGGACTAGCGGGGGCACAGATACGCAGTATTTT
NA	TRBV5-6	NA	TRBJ2-2	CASSRGQNTGELFF	TGTGCCAGCAGCCGCGGACAGAACACCGGGGAGCTGTTTTTT
NA	TRBV7-9	NA	TRBJ2-3	CASERGSTDTQYF	TGTGCCAGCGAAAGGGGTAGCACAGATACGCAGTATTTT
NA	TRBV12-3/TRBV12-4	NA	TRBJ1-2	CASTRLNYGYTF	TGTGCCAGCACCAGATTGAACTATGGCTACACCTTC
NA	TRBV7-8	NA	TRBJ2-2	CASSLMGQMRNTGELFF	TGTGCCAGCAGCTTAATGGGCCAGATGCGTAACACCGGGGAGCTGTTTTTT
NA	TRBV2	NA	TRBJ2-1	CASSGMRNNEQFF	TGTGCCAGCAGTGGGATGAGAAACAATGAGCAGTTCTTC
NA	TRBV3-1/TRBV3-2	NA	TRBJ1-5	CASSAGRGPGPQHF	TGTGCCAGCAGCGCAGGACGGGGACCGGGGCCCCAGCATTTT
once	TRBV18	TRBD1	TRBJ2-7	CASSPTVGTGSSNEQYF	TGTGCCAGCTCACCCACCGTCGGGACAGGGTCCTCCAACGAGCAGTACTTC
NA	TRBV3-1/TRBV3-2	NA	TRBJ1-2	CASSPYDTYGYTF	TGTGCCAGCAGCCCCTACGATACGTATGGCTACACCTTC
few	TRBV6-2/TRBV6-3	NA	TRBJ2-1	CASSYSPPEGGLYNEQFF	TGTGCCAGCAGTTACTCACCTCCTGAGGGGGGTCTTTACAATGAGCAGTTCTTC
NA	TRBV5-5	NA	TRBJ2-1	CASSYYSYNEQFF	TGTGCCAGCAGCTACTACTCCTACAATGAGCAGTTCTTC
NA	TRBV30	NA	TRBJ2-1	CAVRPVGAVGNEQFF	TGTGCCGTGAGGCCCGTAGGCGCCGTGGGGAATGAGCAGTTCTTC
NA	TRBV6-1	NA	TRBJ1-6	CASSDGPDSPLHF	TGTGCCAGCAGTGACGGCCCAGATTCACCCCTCCACTTT
NA	TRBV28	NA	TRBJ2-7	CASSLTVADTYEQYF	TGTGCCAGCAGTTTAACCGTGGCAGATACCTACGAGCAGTACTTC
NA	TRBV3-1/TRBV3-2	NA	TRBJ1-1	CASSQGAGDTEAFF	TGTGCCAGCAGCCAAGGGGCGGGGGACACTGAAGCTTTCTTT
NA	TRBV28	NA	TRBJ1-1	CASSFSPNLAFF	TGTGCCAGCAGTTTTTCCCCGAACCTAGCTTTCTTT
NA	TRBV3-1/TRBV3-2	NA	TRBJ2-1	CASSQLTGNEQFF	TGTGCCAGCAGCCAACTAACAGGGAATGAGCAGTTCTTC
NA	TRBV19	NA	TRBJ1-2	CASSIGEQGGSYGYTF	TGTGCCAGTAGTATTGGGGAACAGGGTGGGTCCTATGGCTACACCTTC
NA	TRBV20-1	NA	TRBJ1-2	CSASRTVDYGYTF	TGCAGTGCTAGTAGGACAGTCGACTATGGCTACACCTTC
NA	TRBV18	NA	TRBJ1-1	CASSPPNTEAFF	TGTGCCAGCTCACCACCGAACACTGAAGCTTTCTTT
NA	TRBV10-3	TRBD1	TRBJ2-1	CAIGGQGAGEQFF	TGTGCCATCGGCGGACAGGGGGCGGGGGAGCAGTTCTTC